The 29 T cell receptor beta chains listed next were all sequenced from one sample in a study of blood T cell repertoires in COVID-19. The method was immunoSEQ multiplex PCR; TCRdb's version includes in-frame clones alone and lacks a portion of them. The table records over 60,000 clones, roughly 80% of them present only once. Sequenced: peripheral blood. Receptors were obtained from a human donor in a cohort sampled during active COVID-19.

This clone occurred a few times. The J gene is TRBJ1-4, the V gene TRBV29-1, with D unresolved. Germline V gene data show CDR1 as SQVTM and CDR2 as ANQGSEA. The ends were cut back, 4 bases at V and 3 bases at J, with 6 bases in the middle. The CDR3 is made up of 12 amino acids. CDR3 region: CSVGRSNEKLFF. The CDR3 DNA sequence: TGCAGCGTTGGCAGGTCTAATGAAAAACTGTTTTTT.

This clone was detected only once. The chain carries TRBV28 and TRBJ1-5; D uncertain. The ends were cut back, 4 bases at V and 4 bases at J, with 5 bases in the middle. Germline V gene lookup returns CDR1 MDHEN and CDR2 SYDVKM. The CDR3 has 12 residues. This CDR3 is CASSSLNQPQHF. The CDR3 DNA is TGTGCCAGCAGTTCCCTAAATCAGCCCCAGCATTTT.

V and J are TRBV4-1 and TRBJ1-1; TRBD1 aligns across 7 bases. Per the germline V gene, CDR1 is MGHRA and CDR2 is YSYEKL. This CDR3 has 14 amino acids. J lost 0 bases, V lost 6 bases, and 4 bases had no gene match. The CDR3 reads CASRTGPLNTEAFF. In DNA, the CDR3 is TGCGCCAGCAGGACAGGGCCTTTGAACACTGAAGCTTTCTTT.

The chain combines TRBV30 with TRBJ2-3; possibly TRBD2 for D (5 bases). The CDR3 extends over 14 amino acids. Germline V gives CDR1 GTSNPN, CDR2 SVGIG (reference sequence). Deletions cut 4 bases from V and 6 bases from J, with 17 bases between. The CDR3 region is CAWTHNRGYDTQYF. The CDR3 coding sequence is TGTGCCTGGACCCATAATCGGGGTTACGATACGCAGTATTTT. Looking up the rest from reference TRBV30 and TRBJ2-3 gives the full variable domain: SQTIHQWPATLVQPVGSPLSLECTVEGTSNPNLYWYRQAAGRGLQLLFYSVGIGQISSEVPQNLSASRPQDRQFILSSKKLLLSDSGFYLCAWTHNRGYDTQYFGPGTRLTVL.

The chain uses TRBV6-6 and TRBJ1-3, with D hard to call. This CDR3 is built from 14 residues. The germline CDR1 and CDR2 sequences are MNHNY and SVGAGI (reference sequence). The V and J ends lost 0 bases and 6 bases respectively, with 9 bases between them. The chain's CDR3 is CASSYSRPENTIYF. The DNA of the CDR3 is TGTGCCAGCAGTTACTCGCGTCCCGAAAACACCATATATTTT.

This clone was picked up one time. The genes are TRBV10-3 and TRBJ1-1, with D perhaps TRBD1 (6 bases). This CDR3 contains 13 residues. V lost 5 bases and J 8 bases, leaving 15 bases between the germline ends. The germline V gene has CDR1 ENHRY and CDR2 SYGVKD. CDR3 amino acids: CAISTGHLAEAFF. The CDR3, as DNA: TGTGCCATCAGTACGGGACACCTGGCAGAAGCTTTCTTT.

This clone was counted a few times. The chain recombines TRBV5-1 with TRBJ1-2; D is ambiguous. V lost 7 bases and J lost 8, with 9 bases in between. Germline V CDR1 and CDR2: SGHRS, YFSETQ. This CDR3 region has 10 residues. The CDR3: CASASGGYTF. The CDR3 nucleotides read TGCGCCAGCGCTTCGGGAGGCTACACCTTC.

The rearrangement links TRBV18 to TRBJ2-7; TRBD1 matches 8 bases. J was trimmed by 9 bases and V by 4 bases; bases with no gene match: 14. The V gene's germline CDR1 is KGHSH and CDR2 LQKENI. The CDR3 covers 15 residues. The CDR3 spells CASSLTGASQAGQYF. DNA of the CDR3: TGTGCCAGCTCACTGACAGGGGCATCCCAAGCTGGGCAGTACTTC.

This rearrangement joins TRBV4-2 to TRBJ2-7, with 7 bases matching TRBD1. J gave up 3 bases and V 0 bases, and 5 bases lay outside the gene matches. The germline V gene encodes CDR1 LGHNA and CDR2 YNFKEQ. The CDR3 contains 15 residues. Here the CDR3 DNA reads TGTGCCAGCAGCCAAGAAACAGGGGTACTCTACGAGCAGTACTTC. Translating it yields CASSQETGVLYEQYF.

In this sample, this clone turned up a few times. The chain joins TRBV7-8 to TRBJ2-7; D is possibly TRBD2 (7 bases). V was clipped by 5 bases and J by 2 bases, with 25 bases between them. This CDR3 contains 18 residues. Germline lookup yields CDR1 SGHVS and CDR2 FQNEAQ. The CDR3 bases are TGTGCCAGCAGCCTAAGGGGGGGGTCGGGGTCCAATCCCTACGAGCAGTACTTC. This sequence encodes CASSLRGGSGSNPYEQYF.

This clone was picked up a small number of times. The J gene is TRBJ1-1, the V gene TRBV5-1; TRBD1 might be the D (5 bases). CDR3 length equals 16 residues. V lost 4 bases to trimming and J lost 1 base, with 17 bases between them. In germline, CDR1 is SGHRS, CDR2 YFSETQ. This chain's CDR3 is CASSPGGAIRNTEAFF. The CDR3 nucleotides read TGCGCCAGCAGCCCGGGTGGGGCCATACGGAACACTGAAGCTTTCTTT.

This chain links TRBV11-2 with TRBJ2-1; D possibly corresponds to TRBD2 (6 bases). The ends were cut back, 5 bases at V and 6 bases at J, with 14 bases in the middle. The CDR3 runs to 14 residues. Germline V gene sequence: CDR1 SGHAT, CDR2 FQNNGV. The CDR3 DNA reads as TGTGCCAGCAGCCTTTCTTACGGGGGCAATGAGCAGTTCTTC. It encodes CASSLSYGGNEQFF.

This clone was seen once. The V gene is TRBV19, the J gene TRBJ2-7; 12 positions agree with TRBD1. Per the germline V gene, CDR1 is LNHDA and CDR2 is SQIVND (reference sequence). There are 14 residues in the CDR3. The J segment lost 4 bases and the V segment lost 7 bases, leaving 5 bases of the junction unmatched. CDR3 nucleotides: TGTGCCAGTACCCTGGGACAGGGGGCTTACGAGCAGTACTTC. It is translated as CASTLGQGAYEQYF.

The V gene is TRBV5-5, the J gene TRBJ2-3; TRBD2 matches 14 bases. V gave up 5 bases and J gave up 5 bases; unmatched junction bases: 4. CDR3 length: 15 residues. Germline V gives CDR1 SGHKS, CDR2 YYEKEE (reference sequence). The CDR3 nucleotides are TGTGCCAGCAGAGATGGGACTAGCGGGGGAGATACGCAGTATTTT. Encoded protein: CASRDGTSGGDTQYF.

On this clone itself: The sample has other DNA sequences that encode this CDR3 too. CDR3 bases: TGTGCCAGCTCATCTGGACAGGGGGCCTACGAGCAGTACTTC. Protein sequence: CASSSGQGAYEQYF. The chain uses TRBV18 and TRBJ2-7, with 10 bases identical to TRBD1. Germline V gene lookup returns CDR1 KGHSH and CDR2 LQKENI. Trimming took 5 bases from V and 2 from J; bases not matched to a gene: 3. The CDR3 totals 14 residues.

This clone showed up just a few times. The rearrangement joins TRBV28 to TRBJ2-7; 9 positions match TRBD1. CDR3 length equals 14 residues. J lost 2 bases, V lost 6 bases, and 5 bases had no gene match. Germline assignment: CDR1 MDHEN and CDR2 SYDVKM. The CDR3, as DNA: TGTGCCAGCAGGGGGACAGGGATTACCTACGAGCAGTACTTC. Translation gives CASRGTGITYEQYF.

The V gene is TRBV10-3, the J gene TRBJ2-7, with D possibly TRBD2 on 5 matching bases. The germline CDR1 and CDR2 sequences are ENHRY and SYGVKD. This CDR3 comprises 13 residues. V dropped 7 bases and J dropped 7 bases, with 17 bases sitting between them. This CDR3 is CAIKEAAPREQYF. DNA of the CDR3: TGTGCCATCAAGGAAGCGGCCCCGCGGGAGCAGTACTTC.

V usage is TRBV7-2 and J usage is TRBJ2-7; D gene ambiguous. The ends were cut back, 6 bases at V and 0 bases at J, with 15 bases in the middle. The length of the CDR3 is 15 residues. Per the germline V gene, CDR1 is SGHTA and CDR2 is FQGNSA. The CDR3 sequence: CASSFGRLSSYEQYF. CDR3 sequence (DNA): TGTGCCAGCAGTTTTGGCAGACTGAGCTCCTACGAGCAGTACTTC.

V is TRBV19 and J is TRBJ2-3, with TRBD2 identical over 9 bases. Germline values: CDR1 LNHDA, CDR2 SQIVND (reference sequence). V shed 5 bases and J 0 bases; nucleotides not matched to a gene: 12. CDR3 length: 18 amino acids. Here the CDR3 reads CASSGGASGTPSTDTQYF. The CDR3 nucleotides are TGTGCCAGTAGTGGGGGGGCTAGCGGGACTCCTAGCACAGATACGCAGTATTTT.

This clone has more than one count but fewer than ten. J is TRBJ2-3 and V is TRBV29-1; the D gene is possibly TRBD1 (5 bases). The germline V and J ends were trimmed by 1 base and 0 bases, with 17 bases remaining between them. The CDR3 has 17 residues. CDR1 SQVTM and CDR2 ANQGSEA come from the germline V gene. The CDR3 coding sequence is TGCAGCGTTGAAGGGACACCCGGTATAGGTAGCACAGATACGCAGTATTTT. Translated, it gives CSVEGTPGIGSTDTQYF.

The chain combines TRBV2 with TRBJ2-5; TRBD2 matches 10 bases. V lost 8 bases and J lost 4; bases outside the gene matches: 10. Germline V gene sequence: CDR1 SNHLY, CDR2 FYNNEI. The CDR3 length is 15 residues. CDR3 region: CASGERGGRGETQYF. CDR3 sequence (DNA): TGTGCCAGCGGAGAGCGGGGGGGCCGCGGAGAGACCCAGTACTTC.

J is TRBJ1-4 and V is TRBV15; 7 nucleotides agree with TRBD1. There are 16 residues in the CDR3. Germline trimming cut 0 bases from V and 8 bases from J; bases unmatched to any gene: 9. Germline CDR1 reads LNHNV; CDR2 reads YYDKDF (reference sequence). The CDR3: CATSREGGQLKEKLFF. CDR3 coding DNA: TGTGCCACCAGCAGAGAGGGGGGACAGCTCAAAGAAAAACTGTTTTTT.

CDR3 loop: CASSLGIRETEAFF. The CDR3 region has the DNA TGTGCCAGCAGCTTGGGGATTAGGGAGACTGAAGCTTTCTTT. The chain links TRBV5-8 to TRBJ1-1; no reliable D call. Germline V CDR1 and CDR2: SGHTS, YDEGEE. The CDR3 is 14 amino acids. The V gene lost 0 bases and the J gene lost 5 bases, with 11 bases spanning the gap.

The chain employs TRBV27 and TRBJ2-3; the D is unclear. Germline loops: CDR1 MNHEY, CDR2 SMNVEV (reference sequence). Trimming pared 6 bases from V and 10 bases from J, leaving 14 bases between. The CDR3 consists of 12 residues. The CDR3 loop reads CASSASPTPQYF. DNA for the CDR3: TGTGCCAGCAGCGCTAGTCCCACCCCGCAGTATTTT.

This chain links TRBV7-2 with TRBJ1-3, with D uncertain. This CDR3 is 13 amino acids long. Trimming removed 7 bases from V and 4 bases from J, with 11 bases in between. Germline-derived CDR1 and CDR2 are SGHTA and FQGNSA. DNA of the CDR3: TGTGCCAGCACCAATTACCAGGGAAACACCATATATTTT. The encoded protein is CASTNYQGNTIYF.

This clone has only a few counts. The chain carries TRBV18 and TRBJ1-6; D is perhaps TRBD1 (5 bases). The germline gives CDR1 KGHSH, CDR2 LQKENI. Trimming took 3 bases from V and 10 from J, leaving 16 bases between them. This CDR3 has 15 amino acids. The CDR3 region has the DNA TGTGCCAGCTCACCCCAAGGAGGGGAGCAATCACCCCTCCACTTT. This translates into CASSPQGGEQSPLHF.

The chain links TRBV3-1 (or the pseudogene TRBV3-2) to TRBJ2-7, with a tentative D call TRBD2 (6 bases). Deletions cut 3 bases from V and 3 bases from J, with 18 bases between. The CDR3 spans 16 residues. Germline V gene sequence: CDR1 LGHDT, CDR2 YNNKEL (reference sequence). CDR3 protein: CASSQGLVEIYYEQYF. DNA for the CDR3: TGTGCCAGCAGCCAGGGACTCGTCGAAATATACTACGAGCAGTACTTC.

This clone is a singleton in its sample. The J gene is TRBJ2-5, the V gene TRBV25-1; TRBD2 might be the D (5 bases). V was cut by 4 bases and J by 1 base, with 19 bases left in between. The CDR3 loop spans 17 amino acids. Germline V lookup: CDR1 MGHDK, CDR2 SYGVNS. The chain's CDR3 is CASSGRGNRPLQETQYF. CDR3 DNA: TGTGCCAGCAGTGGTCGGGGAAATAGACCGCTCCAAGAGACCCAGTACTTC.

The chain recombines TRBV5-5 with TRBJ2-7, with TRBD1 matching over 9 bases. The CDR3 consists of 14 residues. Trimming cost V 0 bases and J 5 bases; bases outside gene matches: 3. The germline gives CDR1 SGHKS, CDR2 YYEKEE (reference sequence). The CDR3 DNA sequence: TGTGCCAGCAGCTTGGCACAGGGGGCGGACGAGCAGTACTTC. This gives the protein CASSLAQGADEQYF.